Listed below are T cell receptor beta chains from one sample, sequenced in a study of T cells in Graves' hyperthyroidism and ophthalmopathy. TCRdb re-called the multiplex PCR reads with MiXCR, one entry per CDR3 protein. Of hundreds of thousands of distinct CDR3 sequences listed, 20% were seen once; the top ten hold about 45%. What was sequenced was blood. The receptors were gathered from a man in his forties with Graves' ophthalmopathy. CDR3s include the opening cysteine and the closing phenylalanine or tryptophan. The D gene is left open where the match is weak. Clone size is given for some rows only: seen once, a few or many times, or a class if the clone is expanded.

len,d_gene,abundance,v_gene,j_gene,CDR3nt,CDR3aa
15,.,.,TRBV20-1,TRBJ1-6,TGCAGTGCTAGGGCCACGAGCTCCTATAATTCACCCCTCCACTTT,CSARATSSYNSPLHF
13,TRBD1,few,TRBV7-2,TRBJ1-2,TGTGCCAGCACCCCGGACAGGGACTATGGCTACACCTTC,CASTPDRDYGYTF
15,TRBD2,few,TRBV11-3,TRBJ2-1,TGTGCCAGCAGCACTAGCGGGAATTATTACAATGAGCAGTTCTTC,CASSTSGNYYNEQFF
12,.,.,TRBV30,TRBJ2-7,TGTGCCTGGAGCGCTCCGTCCCCACAACAGTACTTC,CAWSAPSPQQYF
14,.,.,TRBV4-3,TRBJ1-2,TGCGCCAGCAGCCCCCGGGGGGCCTCCTGGGGCTACACCTTC,CASSPRGASWGYTF
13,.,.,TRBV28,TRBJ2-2,TGTGCCAGCACCCGGTGGGACACCGGGGAGCTGTTTTTT,CASTRWDTGELFF
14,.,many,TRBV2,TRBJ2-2,TGTGCCAGCAGTGGACAGCTCAACACCGGGGAGCTGTTTTTT,CASSGQLNTGELFF
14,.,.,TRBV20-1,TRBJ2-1,TGCAGTGCTATTGGGGGGCCGACTGCCAATGAGCAGTTCTTC,CSAIGGPTANEQFF
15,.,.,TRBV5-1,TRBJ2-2,TGCGCCAGCGCACGGGACTGGACCCTCCCCGGGGAGCTGTTTTTT,CASARDWTLPGELFF
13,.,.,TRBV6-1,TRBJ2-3,TGTGCCAGCGCGGGGAATGATCAGTATACGCAGTATTTT,CASAGNDQYTQYF
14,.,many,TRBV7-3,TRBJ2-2,TGTGCCAGCAGTCTCACAATGGGGACCGGGGAGCTGTTTTTT,CASSLTMGTGELFF
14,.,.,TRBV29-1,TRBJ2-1,TGCAGCGTTGTTCCCCGGGGGGCTTACAATGAGCAGTTCTTC,CSVVPRGAYNEQFF
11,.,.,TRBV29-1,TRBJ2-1,TGCAGCGAGGACAGATACAATGAGCAGTTCTTC,CSEDRYNEQFF
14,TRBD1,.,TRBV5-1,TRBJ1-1,TGCGCCAGCAGCCCCCCGACAGGGCACACTGAAGCTTTCTTT,CASSPPTGHTEAFF
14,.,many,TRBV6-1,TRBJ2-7,TGTGCCAGAATTACAGGGTTGATCCATTACGAGCAGTACTTC,CARITGLIHYEQYF
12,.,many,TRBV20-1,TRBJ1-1,TGCAGTGCTAAGAAGGCGGGGGCGCACGCTTTCTTT,CSAKKAGAHAFF
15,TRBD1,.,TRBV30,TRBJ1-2,TGTGCCTGGAGTAATCCGGGACAGGGACACTATGGCTACACCTTC,CAWSNPGQGHYGYTF
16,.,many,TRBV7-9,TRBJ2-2,TGTGCCAGCAGCTTAGGGGAACGGCCTCCACCCGGGGAGCTGTTTTTT,CASSLGERPPPGELFF
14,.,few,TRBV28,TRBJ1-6,TGTGCCAGCAGTCCCGGACCGATAAATTCACCCCTCCACTTT,CASSPGPINSPLHF
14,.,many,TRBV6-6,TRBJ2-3,TGTGCCAGCAGTTACGGGGGGCCGGGAGATACGCAGTATTTT,CASSYGGPGDTQYF
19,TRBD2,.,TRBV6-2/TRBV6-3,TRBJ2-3,TGTGCCAGCAGCACCCTGACATGGACTAGCGGGGGTTCGACAGATACGCAGTATTTT,CASSTLTWTSGGSTDTQYF
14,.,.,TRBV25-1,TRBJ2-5,TGTGCCAGTAGTGCCCCGACAGCCCAAGAGACCCAGTACTTC,CASSAPTAQETQYF
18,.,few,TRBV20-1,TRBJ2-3,TGCAGTGCTAGTCCCTTAGAGGGGGTGGGTGTTGGCACAGATACGCAGTATTTT,CSASPLEGVGVGTDTQYF
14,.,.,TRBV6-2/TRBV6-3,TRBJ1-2,TGTGCCAGCAGCCCCACCGGACGGCTCTATGGCTACACCTTC,CASSPTGRLYGYTF
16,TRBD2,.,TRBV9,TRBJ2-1,TGTGCCAGCAGCGCATCAGGGACTAGCGGGCTTAATGAGCAGTTCTTC,CASSASGTSGLNEQFF
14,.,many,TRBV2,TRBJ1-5,TGTGCCAGCAGTTCCCTGAGGGAAAATCAGCCCCAGCATTTT,CASSSLRENQPQHF
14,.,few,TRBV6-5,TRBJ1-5,TGTGCCAGCAGTTACGGGCAGGGCAATCAGCCCCAGCATTTT,CASSYGQGNQPQHF
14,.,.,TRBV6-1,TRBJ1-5,TGTGCCAGCACCCCGACAGCGTTCAATCAGCCCCAGCATTTT,CASTPTAFNQPQHF
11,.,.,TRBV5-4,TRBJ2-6,TGTGCCGTGCCCGGGGCCAACGTCCTGACTTTC,CAVPGANVLTF